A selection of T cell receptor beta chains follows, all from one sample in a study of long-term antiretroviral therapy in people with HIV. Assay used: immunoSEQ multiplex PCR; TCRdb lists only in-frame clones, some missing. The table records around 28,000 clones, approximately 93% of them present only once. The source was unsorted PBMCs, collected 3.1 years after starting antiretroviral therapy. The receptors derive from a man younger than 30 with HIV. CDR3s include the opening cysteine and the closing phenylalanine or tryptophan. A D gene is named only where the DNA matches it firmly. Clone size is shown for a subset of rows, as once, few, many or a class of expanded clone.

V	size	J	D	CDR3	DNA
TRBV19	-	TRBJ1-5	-	CASSTKTGTSSGNQPQHF	TGTGCCAGTAGTACCAAAACCGGGACCTCATCCGGCAATCAGCCCCAGCATTTT
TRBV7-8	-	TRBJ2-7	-	CASSPYGYEQYF	TGTGCCAGCAGCCCGTACGGCTACGAGCAGTACTTC
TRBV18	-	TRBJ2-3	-	CASSQGLDTQYF	TGTGCCAGTTCCCAGGGGTTAGATACGCAGTATTTT
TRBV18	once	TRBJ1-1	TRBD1	CASSPRDSDTEAFF	TGTGCCAGCTCACCAAGGGACAGCGACACTGAAGCTTTCTTT
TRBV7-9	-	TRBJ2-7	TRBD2	CASSSVGGIGDSEQYF	TGTGCCAGCAGCTCGGTGGGGGGGATCGGGGATTCCGAGCAGTACTTC
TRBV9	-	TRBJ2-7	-	CASSVSGVLPNYEQYF	TGTGCCAGCAGCGTATCCGGAGTGCTTCCGAACTACGAGCAGTACTTC
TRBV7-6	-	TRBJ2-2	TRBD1	CASSLVSTGGANGELFF	TGTGCCAGCAGCTTAGTGTCGACAGGGGGCGCGAACGGGGAGCTGTTTTTT
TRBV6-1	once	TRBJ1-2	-	CASTSGGGGYTF	TGTGCCAGCACCAGTGGAGGGGGTGGCTACACCTTC
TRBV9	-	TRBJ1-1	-	CASSDRTDTEAFF	TGTGCCAGCAGCGATAGGACGGACACTGAAGCTTTCTTT
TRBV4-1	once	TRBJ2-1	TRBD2	CASSQEGLAGINEQFF	TGCGCCAGCAGCCAAGAGGGACTAGCGGGTATCAATGAGCAGTTCTTC
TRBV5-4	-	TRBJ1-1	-	CASSLEGHVNTEAFF	TGTGCCAGCAGCTTGGAGGGGCACGTGAACACTGAAGCTTTCTTT
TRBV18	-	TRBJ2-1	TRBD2	CASSPEVAGAGGVYNEQFF	TGTGCCAGCTCACCAGAGGTAGCGGGAGCGGGAGGGGTCTACAATGAGCAGTTCTTC